Below, 13 T cell receptor beta chains from the same sample are listed, as sequenced in a study of blood T cells in healthy people across ages. Primed by a sample-barcoded 5' primer and a J-beta primer mix, a second PCR proceeded for 7 to 11 cycles. TCRdb called the 5' RACE reads again in MiXCR, with one record for every CDR3 protein. The data show about 780,000 distinct CDR3 sequences, 20% to 30% seen once. These data were likewise used in another study, on T cells of mothers and their children.

The source material was blood. These receptors were obtained from a boy younger than 18 in good health.

The V and J genes are TRBV20-1 and TRBJ2-3; the match to TRBD2 covers 9 bases. CDR1 is DFQATT, CDR2 SNEGSKA, per germline (reference sequence). V was clipped by 3 bases and J by 0 bases; unmatched bases: 10. This CDR3 is 17 amino acids long. The CDR3 here is CSASGGTSFSSTDTQYF. CDR3 in DNA: TGCAGTGCTAGTGGGGGGACTAGCTTCTCTAGCACAGATACGCAGTATTTT.

This chain links TRBV6-1 with TRBJ2-5; D assignment may be TRBD1 or TRBD2 (5 bases each). The last part of the DNA fits TRBJ2-1 better; the J call may be wrong. CDR1 and CDR2 (germline): MNHNS, SASEGT. The CDR3 length is 15 residues. This CDR3 reads CASSYLGWDVYEQFF. CDR3 nucleotides: TGTGCCAGCAGCTACCTGGGGTGGGACGTATATGAGCAGTTCTTC.

A note on this clonotype: A read error is likely, as this CDR3 ends without the conserved phenylalanine or tryptophan. The gene calls are TRBV6-2 or TRBV6-3 and TRBJ1-1, with TRBD1 as a possible D gene (5 bases). Trimming removed 0 bases at V and 3 bases at J, with 17 bases between. Per the germline V gene, CDR1 is MNHEY and CDR2 is SVGEGT. The CDR3 runs 17 residues. The CDR3, as DNA: TGTGCCAGCAGTTACTCCACGACGGGGGTCGGGGACACTGAAGCTTTCCTT. Amino acid sequence: CASSYSTTGVGDTEAFL.

This chain uses TRBV10-3 with TRBJ1-2; unclear D gene. Germline assignment: CDR1 ENHRY and CDR2 SYGVKD. Deletions cut 0 bases from V and 4 bases from J, with 9 bases between. CDR3 size: 14 residues. This CDR3 reads CAISESTEPYGYTF. The DNA for the CDR3 is TGTGCCATCAGTGAGTCGACGGAACCCTATGGCTACACCTTC.

This clonotype was found a few times. The rearrangement links TRBV10-3 to TRBJ2-7, with D perhaps TRBD2 (6 bases). The CDR3 sequence is 16 residues long. CDR1 ENHRY and CDR2 SYGVKD come from the germline V gene. Trimming took off 6 bases at V and 0 bases at J, with 18 bases between the two ends. The CDR3 sequence: CAISIAEILHSYEQYF. DNA for the CDR3: TGTGCCATCAGCATAGCGGAGATCCTCCACTCCTACGAGCAGTACTTC.

This clonotype has a count of ten or more. The chain carries TRBV7-6 and TRBJ2-7; D call uncertain. This CDR3 region has 12 residues. The germline V gene encodes CDR1 SGHVS and CDR2 FNYEAQ. The V end was cut by 4 bases, the J end by 5 bases, with 9 bases between. CDR3 loop: CASSSHPHEQYF. The CDR3, as DNA: TGTGCCAGCAGCTCCCACCCTCACGAGCAGTACTTC.

The J gene is TRBJ2-1, the V gene TRBV3-1; 7 bases match TRBD2. The J call is uncertain, as TRBJ2-5 better fits the DNA end. The germline V gene has CDR1 LGHDT and CDR2 YNNKEL (reference sequence). The CDR3 consists of 15 residues. The CDR3 DNA reads TGTGCCAGCAGCCAAAAACTAGCGCCACGATGGACCCAGTACTTC. This gives the protein CASSQKLAPRWTQYF.

This clonotype was detected only a few times. The J gene is TRBJ2-1, the V gene TRBV11-1; D possibly corresponds to TRBD1 (6 bases). Trimming shortened V by 3 bases and J by 4 bases, and 13 bases separated the two germline ends. CDR1 and CDR2 (germline): SGHAT, FQDESV (reference sequence). The CDR3 loop spans 15 amino acids. CDR3 region: CASSFRGRLYNEQFF. CDR3 in DNA: TGTGCCAGCAGCTTCAGGGGTAGACTTTACAATGAGCAGTTCTTC.

This clonotype was seen only a few times. This chain connects TRBV5-1 to TRBJ2-7, with TRBD1 as a possible D gene (5 bases). CDR1 is SGHRS and CDR2 is YFSETQ in the germline V gene. The CDR3 totals 13 residues. Trimming removed 5 bases from V and 7 bases from J, with 16 bases in between. CDR3 in amino acids: CASSGGRVGEQYF. CDR3 DNA sequence: TGCGCCAGCAGTGGTGGCAGGGTGGGTGAGCAGTACTTC.

This clonotype appeared many times. The chain couples TRBV7-9 to TRBJ2-3, with TRBD2 matching 11 bases. Germline V gene lookup returns CDR1 SEHNR and CDR2 FQNEAQ (reference sequence). The V gene end was trimmed by 0 bases and the J gene end by 3 bases; junction bases not matched to a gene: 2. The CDR3 consists of 16 residues. The CDR3 loop is CASSLALAGGTDTQYF. The CDR3 bases are TGTGCCAGCAGCTTAGCCCTAGCGGGGGGTACAGATACGCAGTATTTT.

The chain uses TRBV5-1 and TRBJ2-5; D unclear. The DNA end is more similar to TRBJ2-1, so the J call may be wrong. The CDR3 is made up of 13 amino acids. Germline CDR1 reads SGHRS; CDR2 reads YFSETQ. The CDR3 nucleotides are TGCGCCAGCAGCTTGACCGCACACAATGAGCAGTTCTTC. The encoded protein is CASSLTAHNEQFF.

The V and J genes are TRBV5-4 and TRBJ2-1; 10 bases map to TRBD1. Trimming at V came to 4 bases and at J to 7 bases, leaving 8 bases not matched to a gene. In germline, CDR1 is SGHNT, CDR2 YYREEE (reference sequence). This CDR3 spans 15 amino acids. This CDR3 reads CASSPGQGGRNEQFF. The DNA for the CDR3 is TGTGCCAGCAGCCCCGGACAGGGGGGTCGGAATGAGCAGTTCTTC.

This clonotype was observed a handful of times. The chain is built from TRBV20-1 and TRBJ2-5; 9 bases fit TRBD2. This CDR3 contains 14 residues. The V segment lost 1 base and the J segment 4 bases; nucleotides outside the gene matches: 4. Germline assignment: CDR1 DFQATT and CDR2 SNEGSKA (reference sequence). The CDR3 spells CSARALRGGETQYF. The CDR3 nucleotides are TGCAGTGCTAGAGCTTTGCGGGGGGGAGAGACCCAGTACTTC.